This is a list of T cell receptor beta chains from one sample in a study of graft-versus-host responses after intestinal transplantation. These TCRs' antigens remain unknown. This table comes from immunoSEQ multiplex PCR, and its TCRdb copy is limited to in-frame clones, with some not included. Of 40,000 to 55,000 clones in the sample, around 85% were seen once. The sample here was unstimulated CD4+ T cells sorted from spleen or lymph node cells, taken before transplant. These receptors came from a human donor who was the organ donor for an intestinal transplant. The CDR3 runs from the conserved cysteine through the conserved F or W. Fields, in order: V gene, clone size, J gene, D gene, CDR3 DNA, CDR3 protein. D genes are given only for firm matches. A clone size is listed for some rows: how often the clone was seen (once, few, many), or a class if it is expanded.

>TRBV28|NA|TRBJ1-5|TRBD1
TGTGCCAGCAGTTACAGGGGCGGTCGCAATCAGCCCCAGCATTTT
CASSYRGGRNQPQHF
>TRBV10-2|NA|TRBJ2-7|TRBD2
TGCGCCAGCAGGACTAGCGGCTCCTACGAGCAGTACTTC
CASRTSGSYEQYF
>TRBV13|NA|TRBJ2-5|TRBD1
TGTGCCAGCAGCTTAAGACAGGGAAGGGTCGGGGAGACCCAGTACTTC
CASSLRQGRVGETQYF
>TRBV9|NA|TRBJ2-7|TRBD2
TGTGCCAGCAGCCCCAGCGGGGGGACGCCCGGGGACGAGCAGTACTTC
CASSPSGGTPGDEQYF
>TRBV19|NA|TRBJ1-2|NA
TGTGCCAGTAGTACCCCCCGACCGGGTCCCAACTATGGCTACACCTTC
CASSTPRPGPNYGYTF
>TRBV27|NA|TRBJ1-6|NA
TGTGCCAGCACCTTCGACAGGCTCGGAAATTCACCCCTCCACTTT
CASTFDRLGNSPLHF
>TRBV30|NA|TRBJ2-1|NA
TGTGCCTGGACCCCGTCTAGGTACAATGAGCAGTTCTTC
CAWTPSRYNEQFF
>TRBV7-2|NA|TRBJ1-3|TRBD1
TGTGCCAGCAGCTTAAGGGGACAGGTTTTGGGAAACACCATATATTTT
CASSLRGQVLGNTIYF
>TRBV6-6|once|TRBJ2-6|NA
TGTGCCAGCAGTCAACAGGCTTCTGGGGCCAACGTCCTGACTTTC
CASSQQASGANVLTF
>TRBV5-1|NA|TRBJ2-3|TRBD2
TGCGCCAGCAGCCCCCTAGCGGGGCCAACCGATACGCAGTATTTT
CASSPLAGPTDTQYF
>TRBV6-5|NA|TRBJ1-6|NA
TGTGCCAGCAGCCGGGACACCTATAATTCACCCCTCCACTTT
CASSRDTYNSPLHF
>TRBV10-3|NA|TRBJ2-2|TRBD2
TGTGCCATCAGTGCGACTAGCGGGAACACCGGGGAGCTGTTTTTT
CAISATSGNTGELFF
>TRBV6-6|NA|TRBJ1-2|NA
TGTGCCAGCAGTCAATGGAGGGAGGGAGGCTACACCTTC
CASSQWREGGYTF
>TRBV10-1|NA|TRBJ1-1|NA
TGCGCCAGCAGTGAGTCTACAGGGAACACTGAAGCTTTCTTT
CASSESTGNTEAFF
>TRBV2|few|TRBJ2-5|TRBD2
TGTGCCAGCAGTGAGGGGACTAGCGGGCAAGAGACCCAGTACTTC
CASSEGTSGQETQYF
>TRBV27|NA|TRBJ1-1|NA
TGTGCCAGCAGTCTTACAGGGCGCACTGAAGCTTTCTTT
CASSLTGRTEAFF
>TRBV29-1|NA|TRBJ2-7|TRBD2
TGCAGCGTGCGGGGGGCCTACGAGCAGTACTTC
CSVRGAYEQYF
>TRBV6-6|NA|TRBJ1-4|NA
TGTGCCAGCAGTCTAGGGCGTTTGAATGAAAAACTGTTTTTT
CASSLGRLNEKLFF
>TRBV7-6|once|TRBJ2-7|NA
TGTGCCAGCAGCTTAGCGGGGGTGTGGGGACCCGCCTACGAGCAGTACTTC
CASSLAGVWGPAYEQYF
>TRBV19|NA|TRBJ1-1|TRBD1
TGTGCCAGTAGTATAGATGCAGGGGGCTGGGGGAACACTGAAGCTTTCTTT
CASSIDAGGWGNTEAFF
>TRBV7-9|NA|TRBJ1-5|NA
TGTGCCAGCAGCTTAGGATTTAGCAATCAGCCCCAGCATTTT
CASSLGFSNQPQHF
>TRBV27|NA|TRBJ1-2|NA
TGTGCCAGCAGTTATACAGGGTACTATGGCTACACCTTC
CASSYTGYYGYTF
>TRBV7-9|NA|TRBJ2-7|TRBD1
TGTGCCAGCAGCGCGACAGGGTCCTCCTACGAGCAGTACTTC
CASSATGSSYEQYF
>TRBV10-3|NA|TRBJ1-1|NA
TGTGCCACCACCAATTTGAACACTGAAGCTTTCTTT
CATTNLNTEAFF